Listed here are 4 T cell receptor beta chains from one sample, sequenced in a study of radiotherapy plus CTLA-4 blockade in lung cancer. Libraries were prepared by immunoSEQ multiplex PCR; TCRdb keeps only in-frame clonotypes and omits some of them. The sample has some 100,000 clones, just under 80% seen once. Source: peripheral blood, taken from a patient treated with radiotherapy plus ipilimumab. Receptors originate from a human donor with non-small cell lung cancer who had a partial response to radiotherapy plus ipilimumab.

The chain couples TRBV18 to TRBJ2-3; D is perhaps TRBD1 (6 bases). V lost 3 bases to trimming and J lost 4 bases, with 8 bases between them. Looked up from germline, CDR1 is KGHSH and CDR2 is LQKENI. The CDR3 sequence is 13 residues long. The CDR3 loop is CASSPSGADTQYF. CDR3 nucleotides: TGTGCCAGCTCACCCTCAGGGGCAGATACGCAGTATTTT.

The chain couples TRBV7-2 to TRBJ1-2; D might be TRBD1 (6 bases). The V gene lost 4 bases and the J gene lost 2 bases, with 11 bases spanning the gap. This CDR3 spans 14 amino acids. Looked up from germline, CDR1 is SGHTA and CDR2 is FQGNSA. The CDR3: CASSSQTGNYGYTF. CDR3 nucleotides: TGTGCCAGCAGCTCCCAAACAGGGAACTATGGCTACACCTTC.

J is TRBJ1-5 and V is TRBV5-1, with 7 bases fitting TRBD1. The J segment lost 4 bases and the V segment lost 4 bases, leaving 5 bases of the junction unmatched. In germline, CDR1 is SGHRS, CDR2 YFSETQ. This CDR3 region has 14 residues. CDR3 amino acids: CASSEGQTNQPQHF. The DNA of the CDR3 is TGCGCCAGCAGCGAGGGACAGACGAATCAGCCCCAGCATTTT.

This sequence joins TRBV28 and TRBJ1-2; the D is unclear. This CDR3 is 15 amino acids long. Trimming took off 2 bases at V and 0 bases at J, with 10 bases between the two ends. CDR1 and CDR2 (germline): MDHEN, SYDVKM. This CDR3 is CASSLNPSANYGYTF. The CDR3 DNA follows: TGTGCCAGCAGTTTAAACCCATCAGCTAACTATGGCTACACCTTC.